Following are 19 T cell receptor beta chains from one sample sequenced in a study of cytomegalovirus exposure and HLA in healthy donors. Both 60 Vbeta primers and 13 Jbeta primers went into the PCR. Sequenced by immunoSEQ multiplex PCR; TCRdb stores in-frame clones only, minus some. The data contain fewer than 150,000 clones, 78% of them seen just once; the ten biggest clones take up roughly 3%. Sequenced material: PBMCs. The receptors were sampled from a male donor in good health and CMV-seronegative.

V and J are TRBV10-3 and TRBJ1-3, with 7 positions matching TRBD1. Germline assignment: CDR1 ENHRY and CDR2 SYGVKD. Trimming took 3 bases from V and 8 from J; bases not matched to a gene: 4. CDR3 length equals 13 residues. Written as DNA, the CDR3 is TGTGCCATCAGTGACAGGCAGGGGGACACCATATATTTT. Protein sequence: CAISDRQGDTIYF.

This clone was seen only a few times. This chain joins TRBV5-8 and TRBJ2-7; no clear D gene. Germline V gene sequence: CDR1 SGHTS, CDR2 YDEGEE. V was pared by 6 bases and J by 3 bases, with 7 bases between. The CDR3 has 11 residues. CDR3: CASNDIYEQYF. The CDR3 nucleotides read TGTGCCAGCAACGACATCTACGAGCAGTACTTC.

The chain combines TRBV25-1 with TRBJ2-7, with a tentative D call TRBD2 (6 bases). CDR1 MGHDK and CDR2 SYGVNS come from the germline V gene. The V gene lost 6 bases and the J gene lost 1 base, with 16 bases spanning the gap. The CDR3 is 15 residues long. The CDR3 sequence: CASSDTSSGSYEQYF. The CDR3 region has the DNA TGTGCCAGCAGCGATACTAGCTCTGGATCCTACGAGCAGTACTTC.

The CDR3 sequence is CASSLGPQGYEQYF. The DNA for the CDR3 is TGTGCCAGCTCGTTAGGGCCCCAGGGCTACGAGCAGTACTTC. The chain uses TRBV18 and TRBJ2-7; TRBD1 might be the D (5 bases). The CDR3 loop spans 14 amino acids. From germline, CDR1 is KGHSH and CDR2 LQKENI. Trimming took off 6 bases at V and 3 bases at J, with 15 bases between the two ends.

V usage is TRBV6-1 and J usage is TRBJ2-3; tentatively, D is TRBD2 (6 bases). CDR3 length: 14 amino acids. CDR1 MNHNS and CDR2 SASEGT come from the germline V gene. V lost 6 bases to trimming and J lost 4 bases, with 14 bases between them. The CDR3 nucleotides are TGTGCCAGCAGCCGCATGACTAGTTCAGATACGCAGTATTTT. Encoded protein: CASSRMTSSDTQYF.

This chain uses TRBV18 with TRBJ1-2, with 8 bases that match TRBD1. The CDR3 sequence is 15 residues long. Germline-derived CDR1 and CDR2 are KGHSH and LQKENI. V lost 5 bases to trimming and J lost 1 base; unmatched junction nucleotides: 6. The CDR3 DNA reads as TGTGCCAGCTCAGATAAGACAGGGGATAACTATGGCTACACCTTC. Its protein product is CASSDKTGDNYGYTF.

The chain has TRBV5-1 and TRBJ1-6; 10 positions match TRBD1. Germline assignment: CDR1 SGHRS and CDR2 YFSETQ. The CDR3 has 19 residues. V lost 0 bases and J lost 5; bases outside the gene matches: 11. The CDR3 loop is CASSLAGTGDLLNNSPLHF. CDR3 nucleotide sequence: TGCGCCAGCAGCTTGGCCGGGACAGGGGACCTCTTGAATAATTCACCCCTCCACTTT.

The rearrangement uses TRBV10-3 and TRBJ1-1, with a weak D call TRBD1 (6 bases). The germline V gene encodes CDR1 ENHRY and CDR2 SYGVKD. The CDR3 totals 15 residues. V lost 8 bases and J lost 1, with 17 bases in between. The chain's CDR3 is CAIGSLRGQNTEAFF. CDR3 DNA sequence: TGTGCCATCGGGAGCCTCAGGGGACAGAACACTGAAGCTTTCTTT.

This chain uses TRBV7-9 with TRBJ2-3; D unclear. V gave up 2 bases and J gave up 0 bases, with 6 bases separating them. The CDR3 covers 14 residues. Looked up from germline, CDR1 is SEHNR and CDR2 is FQNEAQ (reference sequence). The CDR3 reads CASSLSTSTDTQYF. In nucleotides, the CDR3 is TGTGCCAGCAGCTTATCAACTAGCACAGATACGCAGTATTTT.

J is TRBJ1-2 and V is TRBV29-1, with D perhaps TRBD1 (5 bases). V shed 3 bases and J shed 5 bases, with 16 bases lying between them. Germline-derived CDR1 and CDR2 are SQVTM and ANQGSEA. The CDR3 covers 14 residues. DNA for the CDR3: TGCAGCGTTGATGAAAACCAGGGTTGGTATGGCTACACCTTC. The encoded protein is CSVDENQGWYGYTF.

The chain has TRBV30 and TRBJ2-4; no reliable D call. V was cut by 0 bases and J by 0 bases, with 9 bases left in between. The germline CDR1 and CDR2 sequences are GTSNPN and SVGIG (reference sequence). The CDR3 runs to 15 residues. CDR3 region: CAWSVRAIAKNIQYF. The CDR3 nucleotides are TGTGCCTGGAGTGTTCGTGCGATAGCCAAAAACATTCAGTACTTC.

The chain employs TRBV10-3 and TRBJ1-1; tentatively, D is TRBD1 (6 bases). The CDR3 length is 16 residues. Germline CDR1 reads ENHRY; CDR2 reads SYGVKD. V was pared by 0 bases and J by 4 bases, with 15 bases between. The CDR3 nucleotides are TGTGCCATCAGTGAGTCTTATAGGGGGATCGGCACTGAAGCTTTCTTT. Its protein is CAISESYRGIGTEAFF.

The rearrangement uses TRBV6-6 and TRBJ1-6; D gene ambiguous. V was cut by 0 bases and J by 7 bases, with 10 bases left in between. CDR3 length: 15 amino acids. Germline V gene data show CDR1 as MNHNY and CDR2 as SVGAGI (reference sequence). In DNA, the CDR3 is TGTGCCAGCAGTTACTCGACGGGAGGAAATTCACCCCTCCACTTT. Translating it yields CASSYSTGGNSPLHF.

The V and J genes are TRBV6-1 and TRBJ2-7; possibly TRBD1 for D (5 bases). Trimming stripped 8 bases from V and 4 bases from J, with 21 bases between. Germline V gene data show CDR1 as MNHNS and CDR2 as SASEGT. The length of the CDR3 is 15 residues. The CDR3 loop is CASGPSFMGQYEQYF. As DNA, the CDR3 is TGTGCCAGCGGCCCCTCGTTTATGGGGCAATACGAGCAGTACTTC.

This clone appeared once. The rearrangement joins TRBV5-1 to TRBJ2-5; TRBD1 aligns across 7 bases. Germline V gene sequence: CDR1 SGHRS, CDR2 YFSETQ. This CDR3 comprises 15 residues. Unmatched junction bases numbered 11, after V lost 5 bases and J lost 4 bases. The CDR3 DNA reads TGCGCCAGCAGTCGGGGACAGCCCGCGGGAGAGACCCAGTACTTC. Protein: CASSRGQPAGETQYF.

The table lists this clone with a few counts. V is TRBV7-9 and J is TRBJ2-1, with 11 positions matching TRBD2. The CDR3 length is 15 residues. V gave up 5 bases and J gave up 4 bases; unmatched junction bases: 4. From germline, CDR1 is SEHNR and CDR2 FQNEAQ (reference sequence). CDR3 protein: CASSGGLAEYNEQFF. The CDR3 DNA reads TGTGCCAGCAGCGGGGGACTAGCGGAGTACAATGAGCAGTTCTTC.

The chain links TRBV5-1 to TRBJ2-7, with TRBD1 matching over 10 bases. V trimming: 4 bases; J trimming: 0 bases; junction bases outside the gene matches: 4. The germline gives CDR1 SGHRS, CDR2 YFSETQ. This CDR3 is built from 15 residues. The chain's CDR3 is CASSPRTGGSYEQYF. The CDR3 DNA is TGCGCCAGCAGCCCACGGACAGGGGGCTCCTACGAGCAGTACTTC.

This clone was picked up a small number of times. The gene calls are TRBV19 and TRBJ2-7, with D maybe TRBD2 (6 bases). The germline CDR1 and CDR2 sequences are LNHDA and SQIVND (reference sequence). CDR3 size: 13 residues. Trimming removed 5 bases at V and 2 bases at J, with 10 bases between. CDR3 DNA sequence: TGTGCCAGTAGTTGGGGGAGGACCTACGAGCAGTACTTC. Protein sequence: CASSWGRTYEQYF. The full variable domain, its missing parts supplied by reference TRBV19 and TRBJ2-7, is DGGITQSPKYLFRKEGQNVTLSCEQNLNHDAMYWYRQDPGQGLRLIYYSQIVNDFQKGDIAEGYSVSREKKESFPLTVTSAQKNPTAFYLCASSWGRTYEQYFGPGTRLTVT.

The gene calls are TRBV13 and TRBJ2-3; D unresolved. V lost 2 bases and J lost 3, with 6 bases in between. Germline CDR1 is PRHDT and CDR2 is FYEKMQ (reference sequence). The CDR3 contains 13 residues. The DNA for the CDR3 is TGTGCCAGCAGCTTAATCCTTACAGATACGCAGTATTTT. It specifies CASSLILTDTQYF.